Sequencing of this TCR beta chain was carried out in a study of T cells in localized non-small cell lung cancer. Study-wide findings and caveats: Sequencing involved a lone tumor region, leaving heterogeneity possible.

The germline gives CDR1 SGHRS, CDR2 YFSETQ. V lost 1 base and J 0 bases, leaving 11 bases between the germline ends. This CDR3 is built from 17 residues. TCRdb's copy holds only in-frame clones and misses some; the assay was immunoSEQ multiplex PCR. The data show about 3,200 clones, about 24% seen once. In regard to this clone: Its antigen is unidentified.

This receptor was obtained from a man aged 35 to 70 with stage I lung adenocarcinoma. The chain joins TRBV5-1 to TRBJ2-6, with D unclear. Here the sequenced sample was lung tumor tissue, taken before any cancer treatment. The CDR3 DNA sequence: TGCGCCAGCAGCTTGCAGTGGAATCCCTCTGGGGCCAACGTCCTGACTTTC. Amino acid sequence: CASSLQWNPSGANVLTF. The whole variable domain, remainder taken from reference TRBV5-1 and TRBJ2-6, is KAGVTQTPRYLIKTRGQQVTLSCSPISGHRSVSWYQQTPGQGLQFLFEYFSETQRNKGNFPGRFSGRQFSNSRSEMNVSTLELGDSALYLCASSLQWNPSGANVLTFGAGSRLTVL.